A selection of T cell receptor beta chains follows, all from one sample in a study of CD8 T cells in ankylosing spondylitis. One entry per CDR3 protein, called by TCRdb with MiXCR from the 5' RACE reads. The sample comprises some 840,000 distinct CDR3 sequences, about 12% of which are singletons, and just over 0.5% rests with the top ten. Sequencing input: blood, either unsorted or a sorted T cell fraction (not recorded which). The receptor source for this set is a male donor with ankylosing spondylitis. Both conserved end residues are part of each CDR3. D genes are given only for firm matches. Clone size appears in some rows only: once, few, many, or a class for an expanded clone.

clone_size | j_call | v_call | d_call | cdr3_aa | cdr3_nt
few | TRBJ1-5 | TRBV5-1 | TRBD1 | CASRRDSSLGPQHF | TGCGCCAGCAGACGGGACAGCTCCTTAGGGCCCCAGCATTTT
few | TRBJ2-2 | TRBV7-8 | TRBD2 | CASRRRGGAGGQTGELFF | TGTGCCAGCAGACGCCGCGGGGGAGCGGGGGGGCAAACCGGGGAGCTGTTTTTT
few | TRBJ1-1 | TRBV6-1 | NA | CASSEGAVPPAFF | TGTGCCAGCAGTGAAGGGGCAGTACCCCCAGCTTTCTTT
few | TRBJ1-2 | TRBV12-3/TRBV12-4 | NA | CASTLVQLANYGYTF | TGTGCCAGCACTTTGGTACAGTTAGCTAACTATGGCTACACCTTC
NA | TRBJ2-3 | TRBV20-1 | TRBD2 | CSHGLAGGVDTQYF | TGCAGTCACGGGCTAGCGGGGGGGGTCGATACGCAGTATTTT
many | TRBJ1-6 | TRBV6-5 | NA | CASSYEGDSPLHF | TGTGCCAGCAGTTACGAGGGGGATTCACCCCTCCACTTT
many | TRBJ1-1 | TRBV5-1 | NA | CASSLVGGTNTEAFF | TGCGCCAGCAGCTTGGTCGGGGGAACGAACACTGAAGCTTTCTTT
few | TRBJ1-2 | TRBV6-1 | NA | CASRPSTPGTVGYTF | TGTGCCAGCAGACCATCGACCCCAGGGACGGTCGGCTACACCTTC
few | TRBJ2-2 | TRBV6-5 | NA | CASSYLRGMTTGELFF | TGTGCCAGCAGTTATTTACGAGGGATGACTACCGGGGAGCTGTTTTTT
few | TRBJ2-1 | TRBV6-1 | TRBD2 | CASSSHAGGPGNEQFF | TGTGCCAGCAGCTCCCATGCGGGAGGGCCGGGGAATGAGCAGTTCTTC
many | TRBJ1-2 | TRBV5-6 | TRBD1 | CASSFDRASNYGYTF | TGTGCCAGCAGCTTCGACAGGGCCTCTAACTATGGCTACACCTTC
NA | TRBJ1-4 | TRBV4-2 | NA | CASSPWGRVLFF | TGTGCCAGCAGCCCATGGGGCAGGGTCCTGTTTTTT
NA | TRBJ1-2 | TRBV4-3 | NA | CASSLVTGSRGYGYTF | TGCGCCAGCAGCCTAGTAACGGGGTCCCGGGGCTATGGCTACACCTTC
NA | TRBJ2-3 | TRBV7-6 | TRBD2 | CASSLNLGLERYF | TGTGCCAGCAGCTTAAATCTGGGACTAGAACGGTATTTT
few | TRBJ2-4 | TRBV20-1 | TRBD1 | CSARDARGLNIQYF | TGCAGTGCTAGGGATGCCAGGGGGCTAAACATTCAGTACTTC
NA | TRBJ2-7 | TRBV20-1 | TRBD2 | CSARLLAGDVSYEQYF | TGCAGTGCTAGGCTTCTAGCGGGGGACGTCTCCTACGAGCAGTACTTC
NA | TRBJ2-1 | TRBV27 | TRBD1 | CASNRGPRNKGDEQFF | TGTGCCAGCAATAGGGGGCCCCGGAACAAGGGGGATGAGCAGTTCTTC
few | TRBJ2-1 | TRBV4-2 | TRBD1 | CASSQDAAGQGRNEQFF | TGTGCCAGCAGCCAAGATGCAGCGGGACAGGGGCGAAATGAGCAGTTCTTC
NA | TRBJ2-5 | TRBV4-2 | NA | CASSQDGPEETQYF | TGTGCCAGCAGCCAAGATGGACCAGAAGAGACCCAGTACTTC
NA | TRBJ1-1 | TRBV7-9 | NA | CASSSERVYSNTEAFF | TGTGCCAGCAGCTCTGAGCGGGTCTACTCCAACACTGAAGCTTTCTTT
NA | TRBJ2-5 | TRBV24-1 | NA | CATSGGVLQETQYF | TGTGCCACCAGTGGGGGGGTACTCCAAGAGACCCAGTACTTC
few | TRBJ1-1 | TRBV5-1 | NA | CASSLAGMDTEAFF | TGCGCCAGCAGCTTGGCAGGTATGGACACTGAAGCTTTCTTT
few | TRBJ1-3 | TRBV7-6 | NA | CASSHPGNTIYF | TGTGCCAGCAGCCATCCAGGAAACACCATATATTTT
few | TRBJ2-1 | TRBV5-1 | NA | CASSLPTVQGGSYNEQFF | TGCGCCAGCAGCTTGCCTACCGTCCAGGGCGGCTCCTACAATGAGCAGTTCTTC
many | TRBJ2-1 | TRBV5-1 | NA | CASSWDSPSSYNEQFF | TGCGCCAGCAGCTGGGACTCTCCTAGCTCCTACAATGAGCAGTTCTTC
few | TRBJ2-5 | TRBV20-1 | TRBD2 | CSADTSGVQETQYF | TGCAGTGCCGATACTAGCGGGGTCCAAGAGACCCAGTACTTC
NA | TRBJ2-3 | TRBV5-1 | TRBD2 | CASSPGGRDRDTQYF | TGCGCCAGCAGTCCCGGTGGGAGGGACCGTGATACGCAGTATTTT
NA | TRBJ1-4 | TRBV5-1 | NA | CASSFHGVGEKLFF | TGCGCCAGCAGCTTCCACGGGGTTGGAGAAAAACTGTTTTTT
few | TRBJ2-7 | TRBV7-2 | TRBD2 | CASSTSSSGSYEQYF | TGTGCCAGCAGCACCTCGTCTAGCGGATCCTACGAGCAGTACTTC
many | TRBJ2-3 | TRBV5-1 | NA | CASSLGDSTDTQYF | TGCGCCAGCAGCTTAGGGGATAGCACAGATACGCAGTATTTT
few | TRBJ1-1 | TRBV6-2/TRBV6-3 | NA | CASRDLSGMDTEAFF | TGTGCCAGCAGGGACCTCAGTGGGATGGACACTGAAGCTTTCTTT
few | TRBJ1-2 | TRBV29-1 | TRBD1 | CSVEGQGDGYTF | TGCAGCGTTGAAGGACAGGGGGATGGCTACACCTTC
NA | TRBJ1-3 | TRBV10-3 | NA | CAISDSKANNRGSGNTIYF | TGTGCCATCAGTGACTCGAAGGCCAACAATCGGGGCTCTGGAAACACCATATATTTT
NA | TRBJ1-1 | TRBV6-1 | NA | CASSPTPPGRNTEAFF | TGTGCCAGCAGCCCAACCCCACCGGGGCGGAACACTGAAGCTTTCTTT
many | TRBJ2-3 | TRBV20-1 | NA | CSARPTLGYTDTQYF | TGCAGTGCTAGGCCCACTCTTGGGTACACAGATACGCAGTATTTT
few | TRBJ2-3 | TRBV29-1 | TRBD1 | CSVDSRGTTDTQYF | TGCAGCGTTGATAGCAGGGGGACCACAGATACGCAGTATTTT
NA | TRBJ2-1 | TRBV7-6 | NA | CASSPGGRRLGAEQFF | TGTGCCAGCAGCCCTGGGGGCAGACGTTTGGGCGCTGAGCAGTTCTTC
many | TRBJ1-6 | TRBV20-1 | TRBD1 | CSSPGQADNSPLHF | TGCAGTTCTCCGGGACAGGCTGATAATTCACCCCTCCACTTT
NA | TRBJ2-5 | TRBV24-1 | NA | CATSDLGRGEETQYF | TGTGCCACCAGTGATTTGGGCAGGGGCGAAGAGACCCAGTACTTC
many | TRBJ2-1 | TRBV12-3/TRBV12-4 | NA | CASSFSGGIEQFF | TGTGCCAGCAGTTTCAGCGGCGGGATCGAGCAGTTCTTC
NA | TRBJ1-1 | TRBV20-1 | NA | CSARETRPVDTEAFF | TGCAGTGCTAGAGAAACCCGGCCCGTAGACACTGAAGCTTTCTTT
few | TRBJ2-7 | TRBV5-1 | TRBD2 | CASSPGGGPEQYF | TGCGCCAGCAGCCCGGGGGGAGGGCCCGAGCAGTACTTC
NA | TRBJ2-5 | TRBV18 | NA | CASSSSVEETQYF | TGTGCCAGCTCTTCCAGCGTAGAAGAGACCCAGTACTTC
few | TRBJ2-5 | TRBV7-2 | TRBD2 | CASSSGSRFETQYF | TGTGCCAGTTCTAGCGGGAGTCGTTTCGAGACCCAGTACTTC
NA | TRBJ1-5 | TRBV5-5 | NA | CASRYGPGDQPQHF | TGTGCCAGCAGATACGGGCCGGGGGATCAGCCCCAGCATTTT
many | TRBJ2-1 | TRBV7-6 | NA | CASSLQSSAVSYNEQFF | TGTGCCAGCAGCTTACAATCCTCCGCCGTCTCCTACAATGAGCAGTTCTTC
NA | TRBJ1-1 | TRBV13 | NA | CASSLFGRIYQAFF | TGTGCCAGCAGCTTATTCGGCAGGATATATCAAGCTTTCTTT
few | TRBJ1-2 | TRBV12-3/TRBV12-4 | NA | CASRSLSGGYGYTF | TGTGCCAGCAGATCCCTCTCGGGGGGCTATGGCTACACCTTC
few | TRBJ2-5 | TRBV20-1 | NA | CSARAPRIEETQYF | TGCAGTGCGAGGGCCCCACGGATCGAAGAGACCCAGTACTTC
NA | TRBJ2-2 | TRBV7-2 | NA | CASSFRGPGYGELFF | TGTGCCAGCAGCTTTCGAGGTCCCGGGTACGGGGAGCTGTTTTTT
many | TRBJ2-7 | TRBV10-3 | TRBD2 | CAIGLAGSYEQYF | TGTGCCATCGGGCTAGCGGGCTCCTACGAGCAGTACTTC
NA | TRBJ2-7 | TRBV20-1 | NA | CSATGQTYEQYF | TGCAGTGCTACCGGACAGACCTACGAGCAGTACTTC
NA | TRBJ2-1 | TRBV6-1 | NA | CASIISGTYNEQFF | TGTGCCAGCATCATTTCGGGTACCTACAATGAGCAGTTCTTC
NA | TRBJ1-4 | TRBV4-3 | NA | CASSSRQVATNEKLFF | TGCGCCAGCAGCTCTAGACAGGTTGCAACTAATGAAAAACTGTTTTTT
few | TRBJ2-7 | TRBV3-1 | TRBD1 | CASSIRRDRAEQYF | TGTGCCAGCAGCATCCGCCGGGACAGGGCCGAGCAGTACTTC
NA | TRBJ2-7 | TRBV7-9 | NA | CASSLGRDGYEQYF | TGTGCCAGCAGCTTAGGAAGGGACGGCTACGAGCAGTACTTC
few | TRBJ2-7 | TRBV5-1 | NA | CASSPDRVGVYEQYF | TGCGCCAGCAGCCCGGACAGAGTCGGTGTCTACGAGCAGTACTTC
NA | TRBJ2-5 | TRBV4-1 | TRBD2 | CASSQARGRTSGKETQYF | TGCGCCAGCAGCCAAGCTAGAGGAAGAACTAGCGGGAAGGAGACCCAGTACTTC
NA | TRBJ2-7 | TRBV5-1 | NA | CASSPGPLNEQYF | TGCGCCAGCAGCCCGGGACCGCTTAACGAGCAGTACTTC
NA | TRBJ1-2 | TRBV28 | NA | CASRLPGSYGYTF | TGTGCCAGTCGACTCCCAGGGTCCTATGGCTACACCTTC